The rows below give T cell receptor beta chains drawn from one sample of a study of shared clonotypes between healthy human individuals. Measured with immunoSEQ multiplex PCR; TCRdb has only the in-frame clones, and not every one. The sample carries over 2,000,000 clones, about 94% recorded once. Sequenced material: naive CD8+ T cells from PBMCs. These receptors all stem from a young man in good health. Some clones in this sample may be carry-over from other donors' samples. Each CDR3 is given with its conserved first and last residue. A D gene is named only where the DNA matches it firmly. The size of a clone is reported for some rows only, either as once, few or many, or as a class for expanded clones.

clone_size,d_call,v_call,j_call,cdr3_nt,cdr3_aa
NA,TRBD2,TRBV9,TRBJ2-2,TGTGCCAGCAGCGTAGGGAGGACTAGCGGGAGAGGGGAGCTGTTTTTT,CASSVGRTSGRGELFF
NA,NA,TRBV27,TRBJ2-7,TGTGCCAGCAGTTTAACCACCCAGGGCCCCAGCTCCTACGAGCAGTACTTC,CASSLTTQGPSSYEQYF
NA,TRBD1,TRBV6-6,TRBJ2-7,TGTGCCAGCAGGCACAGGGACAGCTCCTACGAGCAGTACTTC,CASRHRDSSYEQYF
NA,TRBD1,TRBV7-8,TRBJ1-1,TGTGCCAGCAGCTTAGGGGTAGGGGGCAACACTGAAGCTTTCTTT,CASSLGVGGNTEAFF
NA,NA,TRBV6-5,TRBJ2-3,TGTGCCAGCAGTTACTTTACTAACACAGATACGCAGTATTTT,CASSYFTNTDTQYF
NA,NA,TRBV6-5,TRBJ2-7,TGTGCCAGCAGCCCCCGGGTCGCCTACGAGCAGTACTTC,CASSPRVAYEQYF
NA,NA,TRBV11-2,TRBJ2-1,TGTGCCAGCAGCTTAGCAGGGGGGCCCTACAATGAGCAGTTCTTC,CASSLAGGPYNEQFF
NA,TRBD2,TRBV9,TRBJ2-1,TGTGCCAGCAGCCCGCGAGCTAGCGGGGCGTACAATGAGCAGTTCTTC,CASSPRASGAYNEQFF
NA,NA,TRBV7-2,TRBJ1-2,TGTGCCAGCAGCTTAGGGGACTATGGCTACACCTTC,CASSLGDYGYTF
NA,NA,TRBV5-8,TRBJ2-4,TGTGCCAGCAGCCCGAGGACAGAGCCACAGTACTTC,CASSPRTEPQYF
NA,TRBD1,TRBV5-4,TRBJ1-2,TGTGCCAGCAGTTGGACAGGGGGCCTTGGCTACACCTTC,CASSWTGGLGYTF
NA,NA,TRBV4-1,TRBJ1-3,TGCGCCAGCACCACAAGAATACTGACAGCCAACTCTGGAAACACCATATATTTT,CASTTRILTANSGNTIYF
NA,TRBD1,TRBV6-5,TRBJ1-2,TGTGCCAGCAAATCCGGGACAGGGTGGAGCGATGGCTACACCTTC,CASKSGTGWSDGYTF
NA,TRBD1,TRBV5-1,TRBJ2-6,TGCGCCAGCAGCTTGGTGCTCGGACAGGGTTTTAATCGCGCGCTGTCTGGGGCCAACGTCCTGACTTTC,CASSLVLGQGFNRALSGANVLTF
NA,NA,TRBV5-1,TRBJ2-3,TGCGCCAGCAGCCAGTGGGACACTAGCACAGATACGCAGTATTTT,CASSQWDTSTDTQYF
once,NA,TRBV27,TRBJ2-7,TGTGCCAGCAGTTTGTCGCCGGGGGCGCGAGACGAGCAGTACTTC,CASSLSPGARDEQYF
NA,NA,TRBV7-6,TRBJ2-7,TGTGCCAGCAGCTTAGGGGACATCGTTACCTACGAGCAGTACTTC,CASSLGDIVTYEQYF
NA,TRBD1,TRBV28,TRBJ1-2,TGTGCCAGCAGTTTTCACAGATCCGGGACAGCTCTACAACCGGACACCTTC,CASSFHRSGTALQPDTF
NA,TRBD1,TRBV28,TRBJ2-5,TGTGCCAGCAGTGGCCAGGACAGGACCCTCCAAGAGACCCAGTACTTC,CASSGQDRTLQETQYF
once,NA,TRBV6-6,TRBJ1-4,TGTGCCAGCAGTTACATGGCAAGTAATGAAAAACTGTTTTTT,CASSYMASNEKLFF
once,TRBD1,TRBV10-3,TRBJ1-2,TGTGCCATCAGTGAAGGGCAGGGGGCTAACGACTATGGCTACACCTTC,CAISEGQGANDYGYTF
once,TRBD1,TRBV9,TRBJ2-1,TGTGCCAGCAGCGTAGCTACGGACAGGGGGGATCTGGGTGAGCAGTTCTTC,CASSVATDRGDLGEQFF
NA,TRBD2,TRBV9,TRBJ2-3,TGTGCCAGCAGCGAGGGGACTAGGTTACTTGCTTTAGATACGCAGTATTTT,CASSEGTRLLALDTQYF
NA,NA,TRBV7-6,TRBJ2-3,TGTGCCAGCAGCTCCCTGTCCGGGGGCTCGAGCACAGATACGCAGTATTTT,CASSSLSGGSSTDTQYF
NA,NA,TRBV7-9,TRBJ2-2,TGTGCCAGCAGCTTAGGGTCGTTGGGCAGTACGAACACCGGGGAGCTGTTTTTT,CASSLGSLGSTNTGELFF
few,NA,TRBV27,TRBJ2-7,TGTGCCAGCAGTCCAGGGACTGCGACCTACGAGCAGTACTTC,CASSPGTATYEQYF
NA,NA,TRBV21-1,TRBJ2-5,TGTGCCAGCAGCCCCACTAGCGGGAGAGTAGTAGAGACCCAGTACTTC,CASSPTSGRVVETQYF
NA,NA,TRBV28,TRBJ2-7,TGTGCCAGCAGTTTACCCTCCAAGTCCTACGAGCAGTACTTC,CASSLPSKSYEQYF
NA,TRBD1,TRBV7-9,TRBJ1-3,TGTGCCAGCAGGGACACCGGGACAGGGCATGGAAACACCATATATTTT,CASRDTGTGHGNTIYF
NA,NA,TRBV6-6,TRBJ1-4,TGTGCCAGCAGCCGCGTGCAGGGGAATGAAAAACTGTTTTTT,CASSRVQGNEKLFF
NA,NA,TRBV27,TRBJ2-5,TGTGCCAGCAGTTCCTCAGAGACCCAGTACTTC,CASSSSETQYF
NA,TRBD1,TRBV27,TRBJ1-1,TGTGCCAGCAGTCCCAGTGTGGGACAGGGTGCCCCCATAGGAGCTTTCTTT,CASSPSVGQGAPIGAFF
NA,NA,TRBV7-3,TRBJ2-2,TGTGCCAGCAGCTTATTGGCCCCCGGGGAGCTGTTTTTT,CASSLLAPGELFF
NA,TRBD1,TRBV4-1,TRBJ2-7,TGCGCCAGCAGCCAAGGGGACAGGAGCTCCTACGAGCAGTACTTC,CASSQGDRSSYEQYF
NA,NA,TRBV27,TRBJ1-2,TGTGCCAGCAGTTCTTTACGGACAGCTCCTAACTATGGCTACACCTTC,CASSSLRTAPNYGYTF
NA,TRBD2,TRBV7-9,TRBJ2-3,TGTGCCAGCTATCATGGCGGGGGGGCCCCCACAGATACGCAGTATTTT,CASYHGGGAPTDTQYF
NA,NA,TRBV6-5,TRBJ2-7,TGTGCCAGCAGTTACTTCCGAAACTACGAGCAGTACTTC,CASSYFRNYEQYF
NA,TRBD1,TRBV9,TRBJ2-3,TGTGCCAGCAGCGTAGAACAGGGGGTAGGAGATACGCAGTATTTT,CASSVEQGVGDTQYF
once,TRBD2,TRBV7-3,TRBJ2-1,TGTGCCAGCAGCCTCTTAGCGGGAGACAACAATGAGCAGTTCTTC,CASSLLAGDNNEQFF
NA,NA,TRBV30,TRBJ2-7,TGTGCCTGGAGTGGGACACTTACCTACGAGCAGTACTTC,CAWSGTLTYEQYF
NA,NA,TRBV5-1,TRBJ2-1,TGCGCCAGCGGGGAAGTAGGGCTAGGGAATGAGCAGTTCTTC,CASGEVGLGNEQFF
NA,TRBD2,TRBV9,TRBJ2-3,TGTGCCAGCAGCCGTAGCGGGTCTAGCACAGATACGCAGTATTTT,CASSRSGSSTDTQYF
NA,NA,TRBV7-9,TRBJ2-7,TGTGCCAGCAGCCCAACCTGGAAAGAGCAGTACTTC,CASSPTWKEQYF
few,NA,TRBV7-9,TRBJ1-2,TGTGCCAGCAGCTTAGTGTGGGGCTACACCTTC,CASSLVWGYTF
NA,TRBD2,TRBV29-1,TRBJ2-1,TGCAGCGTTGTGACTAGCGGGAGTTACCCATATAGCTCCTACAATGAGCAGTTCTTC,CSVVTSGSYPYSSYNEQFF
NA,NA,TRBV7-9,TRBJ2-3,TGTGCCAGCAGCTTAAAGGTTTTTCCCCCTGGCACAGATACGCAGTATTTT,CASSLKVFPPGTDTQYF
NA,TRBD1,TRBV27,TRBJ2-7,TGTGCCAGCAGTTCAAACCACGGGACAGCTGCCTACGAGCAGTACTTC,CASSSNHGTAAYEQYF
NA,TRBD2,TRBV25-1,TRBJ2-5,TGTGCCAGCAGTGAGGGACTACTAGTGCAGTACTTC,CASSEGLLVQYF
NA,NA,TRBV19,TRBJ2-2,TGTGCCAGTAGTATTTCGAGCCCGACCGGGGAGCTGTTTTTT,CASSISSPTGELFF
NA,NA,TRBV4-3,TRBJ1-1,TGCGCCAGCAGCTTTGGGGAAGGGTTCACTGAAGCTTTCTTT,CASSFGEGFTEAFF
NA,NA,TRBV9,TRBJ2-7,TGTGCCAGCACCCCCGGTGTGGGGAGCGAGCAGTACTTC,CASTPGVGSEQYF
NA,TRBD2,TRBV28,TRBJ2-7,TGTGCCAGCAGTTCTTACAGGGAGAGTAGCGGGAAACCCTACGAGCAGTACTTC,CASSSYRESSGKPYEQYF
NA,NA,TRBV7-2,TRBJ1-1,TGTGCCAGCGGCCAGCCCATGAACACTGAAGCTTTCTTT,CASGQPMNTEAFF
NA,TRBD2,TRBV27,TRBJ2-3,TGTGCCAGCAGTTTGGCTAGCGGGAGCACAGATACGCAGTATTTT,CASSLASGSTDTQYF
once,NA,TRBV7-9,TRBJ2-3,TGTGCCAGCAGCTTTGGGACTGCTCGGCCCGATACGCAGTATTTT,CASSFGTARPDTQYF